This T cell receptor (beta chain) emerged from a study of T cell responses to AZD1222 COVID-19 vaccine (dated by TCRdb to the early 2020s). A note on the overall study: A total of 233 trial participants underwent TCR sequencing, of whom around 210 had received two doses of AZD1222 and about 26 had received two doses of the MenACWY control vaccine. Trial participants were enrolled into age subgroups of 18-55, 56-69 and 70-plus years, which contained about 150, 28 and 57 TCR-sequenced participants, respectively. Overall study results and their limits: A significant rise in spike-specific TCR breadth and depth was observed after two AZD1222 doses relative to day 0 and relative to MenACWY recipients. Most participants were white British and females outnumbered males, and the authors suggested that clonal diversity may have been underestimated. Because no samples from the day 14 peak response were available, repertoires could be characterized only after the peak T cell response. In the small 56-69-year group, the increase in depth fell short of significance, most likely because of low power. Only six AZD1222 recipients were SARS-CoV-2 seropositive at baseline, limiting conclusions about previously exposed vaccinees. Epitopes outside the regions mutated in the B.1.351 and B.1.1.7 variants were reportedly recognized by nearly half of the unique spike-specific TCRs. CD4 TCRs associated with the vaccine covered the entire spike protein, and the dominant responses were in regions 160-218 and 743-854.

The sample's time point label, decoded: about 28 days (+/-7) after the second vaccine dose. AZD1222 recipients with second doses at about 4 weeks or about 12 weeks were pooled, because spike-specific TCR depth and breadth did not differ between schedules. Samples from vaccinated people were obtained from the UK trials COV001 and COV002, which included a single-blind randomized controlled phase 2/3 trial of AZD1222 (ChAdOx1 nCoV-19) in healthy adults. For TCRbeta chain sequencing, PBMC samples were collected from trial participants at day 0 and at day 28 after the second dose. The CDR3 has 14 amino acids, counting the end cysteine and phenylalanine. Of all the DNA, just the CDR3 is kept, 42 bases in frame from base 1. Looking up the germline V gene (reference sequence) yields CDR1 MNHEY and CDR2 SMNVEV. Relative to germline, V is 6 bases shorter and J is 7 bases shorter, with 16 bases between their ends.

Concerning this clone itself: The target of this receptor is not known. Base qualities are not at hand, and no much larger clone is one base apart.

The CDR3 regions of human TCRbeta chains were analyzed by immunosequencing. Regarding the original processing steps: TCRs in the repertoires were matched against a reference library of SARS-CoV-2-specific TCRs that had been generated with the MIRA antigen-specificity platform. Breadth was defined as the fraction of unique TCRs that were SARS-CoV-2-associated. Depth was defined as the fraction of total T cells that were SARS-CoV-2-associated. Using the MIRA data, each spike-specific TCR was mapped to the spike region that the TCR reacts to and placed in a CD4 or CD8 class. Log10-transformed breadth and depth values were compared by one-way ANOVA with Sidak's multiple comparisons tests. Not all clones reach the TCRdb copy of this immuneACCESS table, which keeps in-frame sequences only. Checked studies attribute under half of the gap to unresolved V genes and leave the rest unexplained. V, J and clone size are those of that table, while D and trimming were read from the DNA. In all, the sample holds roughly 150,000 clones, and roughly 90% of those were seen once. Jointly, the top ten make up about 3.5% of the sample.

Rearrangement joined TRBV27 to TRBJ2-1; TRBD2 is a possible D gene, resting on 5 matching bases. The sequence was obtained from an adult who received the AZD1222 COVID-19 vaccine. Here the sequenced sample was peripheral blood, taken 28 days after the second AZD1222 dose. The nucleotide sequence reads as follows: TGTGCCAGCAGCTTACTCCCCACTAGAAATGAGCAGTTCTTC. It translates as CASSLLPTRNEQFF.